The T cell receptor beta chain described here comes from a study of cytomegalovirus exposure and HLA in healthy donors. The CDR3 contains 15 residues. Trimming took 0 bases from V and 4 from J; bases not matched to a gene: 4. CDR1 is SGHRS, CDR2 YFSETQ, per germline. Primers for the PCR totalled 60 Vbeta and 13 Jbeta. TCRdb's table, derived via immunoSEQ multiplex PCR, lists solely in-frame clones and lacks some. The profile covers 130,000 to 150,000 clones, with about 74% appearing a single time and about 13% taken by the ten largest. This receptor was identified in a man aged 40-55 years in good health and CMV-seropositive. The sample consisted of PBMCs. This chain uses TRBV5-1 with TRBJ2-5; TRBD1 aligns across 9 bases. The CDR3 nucleotides are TGCGCCAGCAGCTTGGGGACAGGGGTCGGAGAGACCCAGTACTTC. Protein sequence: CASSLGTGVGETQYF. The full variable domain, its missing parts supplied by reference TRBV5-1 and TRBJ2-5, is KAGVTQTPRYLIKTRGQQVTLSCSPISGHRSVSWYQQTPGQGLQFLFEYFSETQRNKGNFPGRFSGRQFSNSRSEMNVSTLELGDSALYLCASSLGTGVGETQYFGPGTRLLVL.